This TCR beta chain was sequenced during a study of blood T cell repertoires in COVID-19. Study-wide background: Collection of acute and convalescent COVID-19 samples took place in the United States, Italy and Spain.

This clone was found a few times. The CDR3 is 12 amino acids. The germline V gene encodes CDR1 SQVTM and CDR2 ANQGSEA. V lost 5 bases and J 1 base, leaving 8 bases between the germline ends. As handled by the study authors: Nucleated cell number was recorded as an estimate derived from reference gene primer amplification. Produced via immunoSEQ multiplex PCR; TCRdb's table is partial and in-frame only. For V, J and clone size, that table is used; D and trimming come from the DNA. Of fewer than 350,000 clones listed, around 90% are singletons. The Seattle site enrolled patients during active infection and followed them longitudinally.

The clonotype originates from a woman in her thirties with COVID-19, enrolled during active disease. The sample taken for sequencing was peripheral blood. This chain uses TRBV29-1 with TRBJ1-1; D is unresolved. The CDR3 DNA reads TGCAGCGTTTCCCTCCCGAACACTGAAGCTTTCTTT. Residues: CSVSLPNTEAFF.